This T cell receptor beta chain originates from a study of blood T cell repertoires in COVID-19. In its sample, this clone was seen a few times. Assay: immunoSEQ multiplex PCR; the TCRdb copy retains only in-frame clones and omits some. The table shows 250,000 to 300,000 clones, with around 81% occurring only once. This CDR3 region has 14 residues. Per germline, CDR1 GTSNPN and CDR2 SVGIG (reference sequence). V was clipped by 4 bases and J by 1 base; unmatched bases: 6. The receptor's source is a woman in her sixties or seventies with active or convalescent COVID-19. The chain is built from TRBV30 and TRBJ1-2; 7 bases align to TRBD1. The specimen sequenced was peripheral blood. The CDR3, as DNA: TGTGCCTGGATCCGGGACAGCGATAACTATGGCTACACCTTC. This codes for CAWIRDSDNYGYTF.